This T cell receptor beta chain was found in a study of vaccination and CD4 T cells after COVID-19. About the study: The control cultures got either a CEFX pool, an HIV-1 Nef pool, or no peptide at all.

Treatment defined: roughly 10-day PBMC culture with coronavirus spike peptide pools or control peptides (ViraFEST assay). CD4+ T cells of the unexposed donor were collected before the COVID-19 pandemic (2011-2018). Overall study results and limits: 304 of 307 vaccine-specific clones from convalescent patients were spike mono-reactive.

Sequenced with the Oncomine TCR Beta short-read assay was DNA taken from cultured CD4+ T cells. The template was genomic DNA from cultured CD4+ T cells. TCRdb redid the calling of the PCR reads with MiXCR, one entry per CDR3 protein. The profile covers under 7,500 distinct CDR3 sequences, with roughly 40% appearing a single time and about a third taken by the ten largest. This CDR3 is built from 15 residues. Germline lookup yields CDR1 MNHEY and CDR2 SVGAGI. The V end was cut by 0 bases, the J end by 6 bases, with 11 bases between. In regard to this clonotype: Its antigen is not identified.

This TCR came from a human donor in good health. The V gene is TRBV6-5, the J gene TRBJ1-4; unclear D gene. What was sequenced was CD4+ T cells from blood, cultured in vitro. The DNA of the CDR3 is TGTGCCAGCAGTTACTCGGGTCTGGGCGATGAAAAACTGTTTTTT. Amino acid sequence: CASSYSGLGDEKLFF.